This TCR beta chain was sequenced during a study of blood T cell repertoires in COVID-19. Which cohort a participant joined came from the clinical history participants gave. Recovered Cohort 3 donors showed two negative PCRs, clearance, or symptom resolution. Under the authors' procedure: The authors estimated nucleated cell counts from reference gene primer amplification. Measured with immunoSEQ multiplex PCR; TCRdb has only the in-frame clones, and not every one. V and J calls and clone size are those listed in that table; D and trimming were worked out from the DNA. Here the sample spans under 250,000 clones, around 86% being singletons. The clonotype was recovered from a man aged 40-49 years who had recovered from COVID-19. Sequencing was carried out using PBMCs or T cells enriched from blood (not recorded which).

CDR3 residues: CASATYQETGGDYEQYF. CDR3 in DNA: TGTGCCAGCGCGACCTACCAAGAGACAGGGGGCGACTACGAGCAGTACTTC. The chain has TRBV27 and TRBJ2-7; 10 nucleotides align to TRBD1. The trim removed 8 bases at V and 3 bases at J, leaving 16 bases unmatched. From germline, CDR1 is MNHEY and CDR2 SMNVEV (reference sequence). This CDR3 is 17 amino acids long.